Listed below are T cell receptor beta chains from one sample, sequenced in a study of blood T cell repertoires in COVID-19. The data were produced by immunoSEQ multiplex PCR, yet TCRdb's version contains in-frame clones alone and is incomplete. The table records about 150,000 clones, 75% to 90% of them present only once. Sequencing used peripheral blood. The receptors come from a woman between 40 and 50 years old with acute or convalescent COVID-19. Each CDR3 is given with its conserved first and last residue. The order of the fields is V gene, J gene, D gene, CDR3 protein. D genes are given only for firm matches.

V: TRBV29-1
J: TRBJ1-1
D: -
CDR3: CSSILLSTEAFF

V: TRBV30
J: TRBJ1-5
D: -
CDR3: CAWSAGLGQPQHF

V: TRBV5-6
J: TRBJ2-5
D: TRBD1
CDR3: CASSAGTDQETQYF

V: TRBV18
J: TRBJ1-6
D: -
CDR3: CASSRIRVDDSPLHF

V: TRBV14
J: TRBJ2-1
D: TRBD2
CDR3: CASSQTSGGVGEQFF

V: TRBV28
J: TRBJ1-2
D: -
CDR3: CASSLRAYGYTF

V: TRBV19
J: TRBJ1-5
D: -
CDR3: CASSIWGTVLNQPQHF

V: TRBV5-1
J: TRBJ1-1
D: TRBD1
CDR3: CASRSQGAEAFF

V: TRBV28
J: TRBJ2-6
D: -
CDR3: CASSFLFPRQESSGANVLTF

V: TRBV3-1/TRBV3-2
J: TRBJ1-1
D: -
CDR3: CASSQGEGTEAFF

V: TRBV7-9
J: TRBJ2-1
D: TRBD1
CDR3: CASSSSTGGLSAYNEQFF

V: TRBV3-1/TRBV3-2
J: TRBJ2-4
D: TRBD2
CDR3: CASSQDFLAGGSAKNIQYF

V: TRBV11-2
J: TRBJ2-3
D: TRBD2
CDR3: CASSLASGVSTDTQYF

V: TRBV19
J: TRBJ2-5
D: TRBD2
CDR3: CASSIGGGRRSETQYF

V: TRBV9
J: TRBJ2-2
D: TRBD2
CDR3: CASSGPSGRSVRTGELFF

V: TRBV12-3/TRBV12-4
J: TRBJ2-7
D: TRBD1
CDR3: CASRTGFSEQYF

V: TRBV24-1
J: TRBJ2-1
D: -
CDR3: CATSDLASNEQFF

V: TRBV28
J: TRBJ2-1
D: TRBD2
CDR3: CASHRLAGGPGNEQFF

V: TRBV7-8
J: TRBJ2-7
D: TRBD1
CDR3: CASTNRTGGYEQYF

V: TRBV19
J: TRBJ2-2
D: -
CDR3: CASSIGVGGLAGELFF

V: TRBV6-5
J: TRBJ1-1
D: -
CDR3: CASSYGGGDTEAFF

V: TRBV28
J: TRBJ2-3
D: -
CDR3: CASSLGAGLTDTQYF

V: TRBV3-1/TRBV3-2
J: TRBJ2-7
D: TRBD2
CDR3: CASSHASSGYSYEQYF

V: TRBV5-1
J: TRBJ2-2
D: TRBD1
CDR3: CASSLTRPQGAPGELFF

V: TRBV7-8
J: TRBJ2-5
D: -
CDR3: CASSPHRLDSETQYF

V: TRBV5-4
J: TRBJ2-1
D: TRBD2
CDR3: CASSLASGGVYNEQFF

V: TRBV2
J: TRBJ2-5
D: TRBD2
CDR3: CASSPGGLAGGRTETQYF

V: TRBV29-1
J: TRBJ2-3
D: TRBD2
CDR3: CSVEWASGGAGDTQYF

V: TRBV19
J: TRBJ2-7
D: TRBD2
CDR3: CASSIKASGRTLNRGHTYEQYF

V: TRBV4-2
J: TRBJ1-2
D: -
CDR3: CASSQDENSYGYTF

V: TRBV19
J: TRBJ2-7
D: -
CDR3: CARESSADYEQYF

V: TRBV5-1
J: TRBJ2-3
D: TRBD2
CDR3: CASRHSGTRGDTQYF

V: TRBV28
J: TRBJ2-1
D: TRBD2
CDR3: CASSLGGGFNEQFF

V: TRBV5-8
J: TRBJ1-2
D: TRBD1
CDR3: CASSLSYRGPGYTF

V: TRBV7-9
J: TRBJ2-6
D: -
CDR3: CASSRRSGAGANVLTF

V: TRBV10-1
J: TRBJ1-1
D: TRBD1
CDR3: CASSPQGVGTEAFF

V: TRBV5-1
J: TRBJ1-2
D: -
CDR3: CASSPLGRAYGYTF

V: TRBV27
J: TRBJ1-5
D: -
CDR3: CASSFLNQPQHF

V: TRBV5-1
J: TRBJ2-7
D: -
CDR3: CASSPEPGNRETSYEQYF

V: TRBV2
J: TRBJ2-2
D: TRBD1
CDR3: CASSRGRPDTGELFF

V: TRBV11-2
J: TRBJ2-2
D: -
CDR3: CASSFTSPGELFF

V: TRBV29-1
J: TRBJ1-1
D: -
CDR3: CSVETGTEAFF

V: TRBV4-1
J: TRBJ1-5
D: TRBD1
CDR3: CASSQYDRVGQPQHF

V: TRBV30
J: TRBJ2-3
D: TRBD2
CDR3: CAWSVAGGLTDTQYF

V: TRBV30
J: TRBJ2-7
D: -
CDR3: CAWSDRLYEQYF

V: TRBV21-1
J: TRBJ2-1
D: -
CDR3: CASSKRRAVQGAILTYNEQFF

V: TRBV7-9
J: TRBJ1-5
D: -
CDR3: CASRPGEGPNQPQHF

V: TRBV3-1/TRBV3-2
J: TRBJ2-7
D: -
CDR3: CASSQGASEQYF

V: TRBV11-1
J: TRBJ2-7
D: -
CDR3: CASSLDMDSSYEQYF

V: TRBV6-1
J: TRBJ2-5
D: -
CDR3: CASSEDRSGTQYF

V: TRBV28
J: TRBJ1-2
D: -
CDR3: CASFGGGTAHYGYTF

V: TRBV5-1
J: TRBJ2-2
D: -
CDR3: CASSLANRWRSNTGELFF

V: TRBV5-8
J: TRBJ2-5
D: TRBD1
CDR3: CASSDRGFQETQYF

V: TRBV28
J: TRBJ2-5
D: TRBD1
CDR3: CASSPGDRGHETQYF

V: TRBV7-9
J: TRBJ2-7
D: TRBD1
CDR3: CASSLGQVGSYEQYF

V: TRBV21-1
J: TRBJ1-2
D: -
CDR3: CASSKVSDFYGYTF

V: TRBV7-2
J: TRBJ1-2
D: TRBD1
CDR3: CASSYPTGFDYGYTF